This entry lists 23 T cell receptor beta chains sequenced from one sample in a study of CD8+CD57+ T cells in acquired aplastic anemia. Researchers used genomic DNA as the template to profile TCR beta VDJ and CDR3. One entry per CDR3 protein, called by TCRdb with MiXCR from the reads. The data contain about 160,000 distinct CDR3 sequences, 71% of them seen just once; the ten biggest clones take up 45% to 60%. Whoever was chosen for sequencing had shown CD8+CD57+ cell expansion by flow cytometry. Specimen: sorted CD4+, CD8+, or CD8+CD57+ T cells (not recorded which) from PBMCs. These receptor sequences come from a human donor with aplastic anemia.

This chain uses TRBV19 with TRBJ2-1; D is uncertain. Trimming left V 3 bases short and J 0 bases short, with 9 bases between. CDR1 LNHDA and CDR2 SQIVND come from the germline V gene (reference sequence). There are 15 residues in the CDR3. CDR3 residues: CASSIGLSSYNEQFF. CDR3 nucleotides: TGTGCCAGTAGTATTGGTTTAAGCTCCTACAATGAGCAGTTCTTC.

The genes are TRBV29-1 and TRBJ1-2, with D possibly being TRBD1 (5 bases). CDR3 length equals 13 residues. The V gene lost 6 bases and the J gene lost 4 bases, with 15 bases spanning the gap. Germline assignment: CDR1 SQVTM and CDR2 ANQGSEA. The DNA of the CDR3 is TGCAGCGTCCTGACCGGGACCCTCTATGGCTACACCTTC. Encoded protein: CSVLTGTLYGYTF.

The rearrangement uses TRBV5-1 and TRBJ2-1; 9 bases map to TRBD1. The length of the CDR3 is 16 residues. Germline loops: CDR1 SGHRS, CDR2 YFSETQ. Losses at the gene ends were 5 bases for V and 2 bases for J; bases not matched to a gene: 8. CDR3 DNA sequence: TGCGCCAGCAGTGTCCACGGGACAGGGACCTACAATGAGCAGTTCTTC. Its protein product is CASSVHGTGTYNEQFF.

The chain couples TRBV15 to TRBJ2-7; 7 nucleotides match TRBD1. Germline CDR1 is LNHNV and CDR2 is YYDKDF (reference sequence). This CDR3 comprises 15 residues. The V and J ends lost 6 bases and 2 bases, in that order; junction bases with no gene match: 10. DNA for the CDR3: TGTGCCACCAGAGACAGACAGGGAATAACCTACGAGCAGTACTTC. Translating it yields CATRDRQGITYEQYF.

There are a few counts of this clonotype. The chain links TRBV29-1 to TRBJ1-6, with 11 bases identical to TRBD1. Germline CDR1 SQVTM, CDR2 ANQGSEA. V lost 6 bases and J lost 9; bases outside the gene matches: 4. The length of the CDR3 is 13 residues. CDR3 loop: CSVAGTGGSPLHF. CDR3 DNA sequence: TGCAGCGTCGCCGGGACAGGGGGTTCACCCCTCCACTTT.

The table lists this clonotype with a few counts. CDR3 bases: TGTGCCAGCAGTTTAGTAGTGACGGAAGCTTTCTTT. Protein product: CASSLVVTEAFF. This chain connects TRBV28 to TRBJ1-1; D is ambiguous. There are 12 residues in the CDR3. V was pared by 2 bases and J by 8 bases, with 9 bases between. Germline V gene data show CDR1 as MDHEN and CDR2 as SYDVKM.

The chain employs TRBV5-1 and TRBJ2-2, with TRBD1 matching 9 bases. CDR1 is SGHRS, CDR2 YFSETQ, per germline. After removal of 3 bases from V and 6 bases from J, the junction contained 6 bases not matched to a gene. The CDR3 has 15 amino acids. The CDR3 reads CASSSQRQGAGELFF. The CDR3 DNA follows: TGCGCCAGCAGCTCTCAACGACAGGGGGCCGGGGAGCTGTTTTTT.

The chain carries TRBV10-2 and TRBJ1-2, with 9 bases aligning to TRBD1. In germline, CDR1 is WSHSY, CDR2 SAAADI. There are 16 residues in the CDR3. V lost 2 bases, J lost 4 bases, and 8 bases stayed unmatched. In nucleotides, the CDR3 is TGCGCCAGCAGTGAGCTGCCCGGGACAGGGAGCTATGGCTACACCTTC. This codes for CASSELPGTGSYGYTF.

The gene calls are TRBV7-2 and TRBJ1-2; D unresolved. Germline V gives CDR1 SGHTA, CDR2 FQGNSA. Trimming shortened V by 3 bases and J by 6 bases, and 20 bases separated the two germline ends. This CDR3 contains 16 residues. CDR3 region: CASSLVVQSTVHGYTF. For the CDR3, the DNA is TGTGCCAGCAGCTTGGTTGTCCAGTCGACCGTCCATGGCTACACCTTC.

The table lists this clonotype with a count of one. The chain employs TRBV20-1 and TRBJ2-5, with TRBD2 matching over 8 bases. The V gene end was trimmed by 7 bases and the J gene end by 3 bases; junction bases not matched to a gene: 7. CDR3 length equals 13 residues. Germline V gene data show CDR1 as DFQATT and CDR2 as SNEGSKA (reference sequence). CDR3: CSVVRGGEETQYF. CDR3 DNA sequence: TGCAGTGTCGTCCGGGGGGGCGAAGAGACCCAGTACTTC.

This clonotype was found a few times. This chain connects TRBV2 to TRBJ1-1, with D possibly being TRBD1 (6 bases). In germline, CDR1 is SNHLY, CDR2 FYNNEI. The CDR3 runs 11 residues. V lost 5 bases and J 8 bases, leaving 9 bases between the germline ends. CDR3 DNA sequence: TGTGCCAGCAGTTACGACAGGGAAGCTTTCTTT. Its translation: CASSYDREAFF.

The chain has TRBV9 and TRBJ2-3, with D possibly TRBD2 on 6 matching bases. V was trimmed by 2 bases and J by 3 bases, leaving 7 bases between them. The CDR3 is 13 residues long. Germline loops: CDR1 SGDLS, CDR2 YYNGEE. The CDR3 spells CASSVLATDTQYF. The CDR3 DNA is TGTGCCAGCAGCGTGCTAGCGACAGATACGCAGTATTTT.

Worth noting for this clonotype: One end of the junction is discordant with germline, which a read error may explain. The chain couples TRBV5-1 to TRBJ1-1; tentative D call: TRBD1 (6 bases). CDR1 and CDR2 from the germline V gene are SGHRS and YFSETQ. The CDR3 consists of 15 residues. CDR3 protein: CASSDTGFMNTEAFF. In nucleotides, the CDR3 is TGTGCCAGCAGCGATACAGGGTTTATGAACACTGAAGCTTTCTTT.

The table lists this clonotype with many counts. This chain joins TRBV12-3 or TRBV12-4 and TRBJ2-7, with unresolved D. Trimming shortened V by 5 bases and J by 6 bases, and 14 bases separated the two germline ends. CDR3 length equals 13 residues. CDR3 protein: CASSLYSSSEQYV. CDR3 bases: TGTGCCAGCAGTCTCTACAGTAGCTCCGAGCAGTACGTC.

This chain uses TRBV9 with TRBJ2-7, with TRBD2 as a possible D gene (6 bases). This CDR3 is 14 amino acids long. In germline, CDR1 is SGDLS, CDR2 YYNGEE. The V gene lost 4 bases and the J gene lost 2 bases, with 13 bases spanning the gap. In DNA form, the CDR3 reads TGTGCCAGCAGCTCCCGGGACTTACCCTACGAGCAGTACTTC. The encoded protein is CASSSRDLPYEQYF.

The rearrangement uses TRBV25-1 and TRBJ1-2; TRBD1 aligns across 8 bases. V shed 3 bases and J 6 bases; nucleotides not matched to a gene: 9. Germline CDR1 MGHDK, CDR2 SYGVNS. This CDR3 has 15 amino acids. CDR3 coding DNA: TGTGCCAGCAGTGATGAAAGGATGGGACAGGATGGCTACACCTTC. It encodes CASSDERMGQDGYTF.

V gene TRBV20-1 combines with J gene TRBJ1-2; 9 bases agree with TRBD1. CDR3 length: 12 residues. J was trimmed by 4 bases and V by 6 bases; bases with no gene match: 3. CDR1 and CDR2 from the germline V gene are DFQATT and SNEGSKA (reference sequence). The CDR3 loop is CSARDRVYGYTF. The CDR3 nucleotides read TGCAGTGCCAGGGACAGGGTCTATGGCTACACCTTC.

Concerning this clonotype itself: A junction boundary mismatches the germline segment, possibly from a read error. The gene calls are TRBV20-1 and TRBJ1-5, with D perhaps matching TRBD1 (5 bases). Looked up from germline, CDR1 is DFQATT and CDR2 is SNEGSKA (reference sequence). This CDR3 is 15 amino acids long. In DNA form, the CDR3 reads TGCAGTGCGAGAACTACAGGACCTAGCAGTCAGCCCCAGCATTTT. This sequence encodes CSARTTGPSSQPQHF.

The chain joins TRBV12-3 or TRBV12-4 to TRBJ1-6; 7 positions match TRBD1. The CDR3 runs 12 residues. Germline trimming cut 1 base from V and 12 bases from J; bases unmatched to any gene: 0. The CDR3: CASSLGTGPLHF. CDR3 sequence (DNA): TGTGCCAGCAGTTTAGGGACAGGACCCCTCCACTTT.

This chain uses TRBV15 with TRBJ2-7; 7 positions agree with TRBD1. With 0 bases clipped from V and 3 bases from J, the junction kept 8 bases outside the gene matches. This CDR3 is 16 amino acids long. Germline CDR1 reads LNHNV; CDR2 reads YYDKDF (reference sequence). CDR3 nucleotide sequence: TGTGCCACCAGCAGAGATAGGACAGGTTGGAACTACGAGCAGTACGTC. Its translation is CATSRDRTGWNYEQYV.

There are many counts of this clonotype. The chain links TRBV9 to TRBJ2-3, with 7 bases aligning to TRBD2. The germline gives CDR1 SGDLS, CDR2 YYNGEE. This CDR3 region has 17 residues. V was clipped by 0 bases and J by 4 bases; unmatched bases: 11. This CDR3 is CASSVGLAVQPADTQYF. Here the CDR3 DNA reads TGTGCCAGCAGCGTAGGCCTAGCGGTCCAGCCCGCAGATACGCAGTATTTT. Together with reference TRBV9 and TRBJ2-3, the CDR3 gives the full variable domain: DSGVTQTPKHLITATGQRVTLRCSPRSGDLSVYWYQQSLDQGLQFLIQYYNGEERAKGNILERFSAQQFPDLHSELNLSSLELGDSALYFCASSVGLAVQPADTQYFGPGTRLTVL.

The chain joins TRBV19 to TRBJ2-2; 9 bases line up with TRBD1. The junction had 9 bases not matched to a gene; V was cut back by 9 bases and J by 4 bases. The CDR3 loop spans 15 amino acids. Germline values: CDR1 LNHDA, CDR2 SQIVND (reference sequence). The CDR3, as DNA: TGTGCCAGCGTAGGGACAGGGAGGTTCACCGGGGAGCTGTTTTTT. Protein sequence: CASVGTGRFTGELFF.

This chain uses TRBV19 with TRBJ2-7; 10 nucleotides agree with TRBD2. The CDR3 has 15 amino acids. Germline lookup yields CDR1 LNHDA and CDR2 SQIVND (reference sequence). V trimming: 8 bases; J trimming: 5 bases; junction bases outside the gene matches: 12. DNA of the CDR3: TGTGCCAGTTCTCGGGCTAGCGGGAGTGAAGACGAGCAGTACTTC. Its protein product is CASSRASGSEDEQYF.